The next 21 T cell receptor beta chains were all read from a single sample in a study of metastatic and nonmetastatic thyroid tumors. No patient had received any treatment before thyroid surgery. TCRdb reprocessed the PCR reads via MiXCR. The sample yields some 60,000 clones, 25% to 30% seen once. Sequencing was done on a sample of blood. The receptor set was obtained from a female donor with papillary thyroid cancer or a benign thyroid nodule (not recorded which). Some clones in this sample may be carry-over from other donors' samples.

This clone turned up a few times. The rearrangement uses TRBV5-6 and TRBJ1-3; D is undetermined. The V and J ends lost 1 base and 4 bases respectively, with 3 bases between them. The CDR3 loop spans 12 amino acids. The V gene's germline CDR1 is SGHDT and CDR2 YYEEEE. CDR3 in DNA: TGTGCCAGCAGCTTGCCGGGAAACACCATATATTTT. The encoded protein is CASSLPGNTIYF.

This clone is medium-sized within its sample. This chain links TRBV20-1 with TRBJ1-2; D gene uncertain. The CDR3 covers 14 residues. V dropped 0 bases and J dropped 3 bases, with 11 bases sitting between them. From germline, CDR1 is DFQATT and CDR2 SNEGSKA (reference sequence). CDR3 residues: CSARDPKGDYGYTF. The CDR3, as DNA: TGCAGTGCTAGAGATCCGAAGGGAGACTATGGCTACACCTTC.

The chain couples TRBV4-1 to TRBJ2-5, with D possibly TRBD2 on 6 matching bases. The V end lost 0 bases, the J end lost 5 bases, and 13 bases lay between the germline ends. The CDR3 is 15 residues long. Looked up from germline, CDR1 is MGHRA and CDR2 is YSYEKL. The CDR3 spells CASSQDWEVGETQYF. DNA for the CDR3: TGCGCCAGCAGCCAAGATTGGGAGGTGGGGGAGACCCAGTACTTC.

The chain links TRBV30 to TRBJ2-2; TRBD2 matches at 8 bases. CDR1 and CDR2 (germline): GTSNPN, SVGIG (reference sequence). V gave up 1 base and J gave up 10 bases; unmatched junction bases: 8. The CDR3 runs to 14 residues. CDR3 amino acids: CAWSATGGEEELFF. Here the CDR3 DNA reads TGTGCCTGGAGTGCGACGGGGGGGGAAGAGGAGCTGTTTTTT.

In its sample, this clone ranks as medium-sized. This sequence joins TRBV19 and TRBJ2-7, with TRBD2 matching over 7 bases. Germline V lookup: CDR1 LNHDA, CDR2 SQIVND (reference sequence). The CDR3 contains 15 residues. The ends lost 7 bases at V and 5 bases at J; junction bases unmatched: 14. The CDR3 sequence is CASMNYGRKSDEQYF. The CDR3 nucleotides read TGTGCCAGTATGAATTACGGGAGGAAGAGCGACGAGCAGTACTTC.

CDR3 amino acids: CASSWRGTQSTDTQYF. In nucleotides, the CDR3 is TGTGCCAGCAGTTGGAGGGGGACACAAAGCACAGATACGCAGTATTTT. The V call is TRBV11-2, the J call TRBJ2-3; D could derive from TRBD1 or TRBD2 (6 bases each). The CDR3 spans 16 residues. Per germline, CDR1 SGHAT and CDR2 FQNNGV. V lost 6 bases and J lost 0, with 16 bases in between.

At least ten counts were recorded for this clone. J is TRBJ1-1 and V is TRBV10-3; the D is unclear. With 7 bases removed from V and 1 base from J, the gap between germline ends came to 13 bases. The CDR3 has 14 residues. Germline V gene data show CDR1 as ENHRY and CDR2 as SYGVKD. The CDR3 reads CAINGNPENTEAFF. The DNA for the CDR3 is TGTGCCATCAACGGCAACCCGGAGAACACTGAAGCTTTCTTT.

This clone was counted at least ten times. The chain joins TRBV6-1 to TRBJ2-1, with 8 bases aligning to TRBD1. This CDR3 region has 14 residues. V gave up 6 bases and J gave up 10 bases; unmatched junction bases: 11. From germline, CDR1 is MNHNS and CDR2 SASEGT. CDR3: CASSMDPGGREQFF. The CDR3 DNA reads TGTGCCAGCAGCATGGATCCAGGGGGCAGGGAGCAGTTCTTC.

V and J are TRBV12-3 or TRBV12-4 and TRBJ2-5; D uncertain. V lost 8 bases, J lost 4 bases, and 8 bases lay in between. This CDR3 is built from 11 residues. CDR3 protein: CASGWGETQYF. CDR3 nucleotide sequence: TGTGCCAGCGGCTGGGGAGAGACCCAGTACTTC.

The chain uses TRBV6-1 and TRBJ2-3; 10 nucleotides agree with TRBD2. After removal of 5 bases from V and 6 bases from J, the junction contained 5 bases not matched to a gene. Germline V gene lookup returns CDR1 MNHNS and CDR2 SASEGT. This CDR3 spans 14 amino acids. CDR3 coding DNA: TGTGCCAGCAGTCTAGCGGGAGTTGGGGATACGCAGTATTTT. This translates into CASSLAGVGDTQYF.

The J gene is TRBJ2-7, the V gene TRBV11-3; D is ambiguous. Germline assignment: CDR1 SGHNT and CDR2 YENEEA. The length of the CDR3 is 12 residues. V was cut by 0 bases and J by 5 bases, with 5 bases left in between. Written as DNA, the CDR3 is TGTGCCAGCAGCTTAGATGTGGACGAGCAGTACTTC. Protein sequence: CASSLDVDEQYF.

This clone was detected many times. V gene TRBV27 combines with J gene TRBJ2-5, with no clear D. V was trimmed by 3 bases and J by 5 bases, leaving 16 bases between them. The CDR3 is 15 amino acids. Germline V gives CDR1 MNHEY, CDR2 SMNVEV (reference sequence). The CDR3 loop reads CASSFRADGRETQYF. The DNA of the CDR3 is TGTGCCAGCAGTTTCCGGGCGGATGGACGGGAGACCCAGTACTTC.

This clone turned up a few times. V usage is TRBV27 and J usage is TRBJ2-1; 8 bases agree with TRBD2. Germline assignment: CDR1 MNHEY and CDR2 SMNVEV (reference sequence). Unmatched junction bases numbered 3, after V lost 2 bases and J lost 3 bases. This CDR3 spans 15 amino acids. CDR3 residues: CASSLPGLDYNEQFF. CDR3 nucleotides: TGTGCCAGCAGTTTACCGGGACTAGACTACAATGAGCAGTTCTTC.

The chain has TRBV12-3 or TRBV12-4 and TRBJ2-3; 7 bases fit TRBD1. This CDR3 is built from 15 residues. V gave up 6 bases and J gave up 2 bases; unmatched junction bases: 8. CDR3 protein: CASSQGTAITDTQYF. DNA of the CDR3: TGTGCCAGCAGCCAAGGGACAGCGATCACAGATACGCAGTATTTT.

By its share, this clone is medium-sized. In DNA form, the CDR3 reads TGTGCCAGTAGTTTCAGCAGGGATACGCAGTATTTT. Its protein is CASSFSRDTQYF. The gene calls are TRBV19 and TRBJ2-3, with D unresolved. Trimming removed 5 bases at V and 6 bases at J, with 9 bases between. CDR1 is LNHDA and CDR2 is SQIVND in the germline V gene (reference sequence). CDR3 length: 12 amino acids.

V usage is TRBV11-2 and J usage is TRBJ1-1, with TRBD1 identical over 7 bases. V gave up 5 bases and J gave up 1 base; unmatched junction bases: 4. CDR1 SGHAT and CDR2 FQNNGV come from the germline V gene. CDR3 length equals 14 residues. The CDR3 loop reads CASSRRTGNTEAFF. CDR3 nucleotide sequence: TGTGCCAGCAGCCGCCGGACAGGGAACACTGAAGCTTTCTTT.

In its sample, this clone was seen a few times. The CDR3 DNA reads TGTGCCAGCAGTCAGACAGTTAATTCACCCCTCCACTTT. Translated: CASSQTVNSPLHF. J is TRBJ1-6 and V is TRBV6-1; D possibly corresponds to TRBD1 (5 bases). Trimming pared 5 bases from V and 6 bases from J, leaving 8 bases between. This CDR3 is 13 amino acids long. Germline V gene sequence: CDR1 MNHNS, CDR2 SASEGT.

The genes are TRBV3-1 and TRBJ2-7, with TRBD2 matching over 7 bases. V trimming: 4 bases; J trimming: 0 bases; junction bases outside the gene matches: 6. The CDR3 consists of 15 residues. Germline-derived CDR1 and CDR2 are LGHDT and YNNKEL (reference sequence). CDR3 residues: CASSPLGGGSYEQYF. The DNA for the CDR3 is TGTGCCAGCAGCCCCCTGGGCGGGGGCTCCTACGAGCAGTACTTC.

The chain has TRBV24-1 and TRBJ1-3, with TRBD1 as a possible D gene (6 bases). V was shortened by 8 bases and J by 0 bases, with 7 bases between the two germline ends. CDR1 is KGHDR and CDR2 is SFDVKD in the germline V gene. The CDR3 loop spans 13 amino acids. The chain's CDR3 is CATTQGSGNTIYF. In DNA form, the CDR3 reads TGTGCCACCACACAGGGCTCTGGAAACACCATATATTTT.

The rearrangement joins TRBV20-1 to TRBJ2-7, with D uncertain. Trimming stripped 3 bases from V and 4 bases from J, with 10 bases between. The CDR3 has 12 residues. In germline, CDR1 is DFQATT, CDR2 SNEGSKA (reference sequence). In nucleotides, the CDR3 is TGCAGTGCTAGTTACCCTCCGTACGAGCAGTACTTC. Its protein is CSASYPPYEQYF.

The gene calls are TRBV20-1 and TRBJ1-1; D unclear. Germline lookup yields CDR1 DFQATT and CDR2 SNEGSKA (reference sequence). The V end lost 0 bases, the J end lost 4 bases, and 12 bases lay between the germline ends. The CDR3 totals 14 residues. CDR3 loop: CSARDLKGFTEAFF. In DNA, the CDR3 is TGCAGTGCTAGAGACCTTAAAGGCTTCACTGAAGCTTTCTTT.